The 3 T cell receptor beta chains below come from one sample, sequenced in a study of T cells in Graves' hyperthyroidism and ophthalmopathy. RNA transcripts were the template for amplifying TCR beta CDR3 regions. A first-round RT-PCR of the TCR CDR3 used the HTBI primer set. TCRdb used MiXCR to reprocess the multiplex PCR reads, holding one entry per CDR3 protein. The sample gives under 450,000 distinct CDR3 sequences, approximately 13% of which show up once; about 20% is in the top ten. Sequenced sample: blood. These receptors came from a man aged 25 to 40 with Graves' hyperthyroidism that later progressed to Graves' ophthalmopathy.

The V call is TRBV9, the J call TRBJ2-3; 11 nucleotides line up with TRBD2. V dropped 3 bases and J dropped 2; count of bases not matched to a gene: 8. There are 17 residues in the CDR3. Looked up from germline, CDR1 is SGDLS and CDR2 is YYNGEE. DNA for the CDR3: TGTGCCAGCAGCGCCGGCCCTAGCGGGGGGATCACAGATACGCAGTATTTT. It codes for CASSAGPSGGITDTQYF.

This clonotype was observed many times. This chain uses TRBV7-9 with TRBJ2-1, with D perhaps TRBD1 or TRBD2 (6 bases each). CDR1 and CDR2 from the germline V gene are SEHNR and FQNEAQ (reference sequence). The CDR3 totals 15 residues. The germline V and J ends were trimmed by 0 bases and 4 bases, with 10 bases remaining between them. The CDR3 here is CASSLAGGAYNEQFF. The CDR3 DNA reads as TGTGCCAGCAGCTTAGCGGGGGGCGCGTACAATGAGCAGTTCTTC.

This clonotype has a count of ten or more. The genes are TRBV3-1 and TRBJ1-1; D possibly corresponds to TRBD1 (6 bases). The CDR3 has 15 residues. The germline gives CDR1 LGHDT, CDR2 YNNKEL (reference sequence). Between the trimmed V and J ends, which lost 6 bases and 5 bases, there was a span of 19 bases. The CDR3 DNA reads TGTGCCAGCAGTCCCCGGATCGGGGGGCGGACTGAAGCTTTCTTT. It yields the protein CASSPRIGGRTEAFF.